The 9 T cell receptor beta chains below were found in one sample sequenced in a study of tumour-infiltrating T cells in Burkitt lymphoma (dated by TCRdb to 2018 to 2020). Library preparation used the immunoSEQ multiplex PCR assay. TCRdb retrieved this table from immuneACCESS and kept in-frame rearrangements only. Not all clones are present; in checked studies, unresolved V genes account for under half, and no reason is known for the remainder. Across this sample there are around 46,000 clones, with more than 25% seen only once. The top ten clones comprise approximately 2.6% of the sample. Source material: tumor tissue. Receptor source: a human donor with Burkitt lymphoma.

V is TRBV25-1 and J is TRBJ2-1; 10 bases map to TRBD1. Trimming cost V 8 bases and J 8 bases; bases outside gene matches: 12. The CDR3 covers 15 residues. CDR1 is MGHDK and CDR2 is SYGVNS in the germline V gene. The CDR3 sequence: CASEGGTGENHEQFF. CDR3 in DNA: TGTGCCAGCGAGGGGGGGACAGGGGAGAACCATGAGCAGTTCTTC.

In its sample, this clone was seen a few times. This chain uses TRBV18 with TRBJ1-1; 7 bases line up with TRBD1. V shed 6 bases and J 1 base; nucleotides not matched to a gene: 2. This CDR3 comprises 13 residues. Germline V CDR1 and CDR2: KGHSH, LQKENI. CDR3 in DNA: TGTGCCAGCTCGCGACAGGGGAACACTGAAGCTTTCTTT. This translates into CASSRQGNTEAFF.

The CDR3, as DNA: TGCAGCGTCTCGTCGGACAGGGTGATGTTTGGCTACACCTTC. This sequence encodes CSVSSDRVMFGYTF. J is TRBJ1-2 and V is TRBV29-1, with 8 bases aligning to TRBD1. With V trimmed by 6 bases and J by 7 bases, 13 bases remained unmatched. This CDR3 spans 14 amino acids. Germline V gene data show CDR1 as SQVTM and CDR2 as ANQGSEA.

The V call is TRBV19, the J call TRBJ2-5; 12 bases match TRBD2. V lost 3 bases and J lost 0; bases outside the gene matches: 5. There are 17 residues in the CDR3. In germline, CDR1 is LNHDA, CDR2 SQIVND (reference sequence). CDR3 region: CASSIASGGADQETQYF. CDR3 in DNA: TGTGCCAGTAGTATCGCTAGCGGGGGGGCCGACCAAGAGACCCAGTACTTC.

The CDR3 DNA is TGTGCCAGCAGTTACCCCGGGAGCAACGAGCAGTACTTC. It yields the protein CASSYPGSNEQYF. The chain has TRBV6-5 and TRBJ2-7, with D perhaps matching TRBD2 (6 bases). Trimming removed 2 bases from V and 5 bases from J, with 10 bases in between. Germline CDR1 MNHEY, CDR2 SVGAGI. The CDR3 consists of 13 residues.

The chain employs TRBV4-1 and TRBJ2-7; possibly TRBD1 for D (6 bases). CDR1 and CDR2 (germline): MGHRA, YSYEKL. The CDR3 loop spans 14 amino acids. The V end lost 6 bases, the J end lost 0 bases, and 12 bases lay between the germline ends. CDR3 residues: CASSPTDSSYEQYF. The CDR3, as DNA: TGCGCCAGCAGTCCGACGGACAGCTCCTACGAGCAGTACTTC.

This clone was recorded a few times. V gene TRBV5-4 combines with J gene TRBJ1-5; D is unclear. The CDR3 is 13 amino acids. CDR1 is SGHNT, CDR2 YYREEE, per germline (reference sequence). Trimming took 0 bases from V and 4 from J, leaving 5 bases between them. The DNA of the CDR3 is TGTGCCAGCAGCTTGGGTCTTAATCAGCCCCAGCATTTT. Translation gives CASSLGLNQPQHF.

This clone was counted between two and nine times. The rearrangement links TRBV6-6 to TRBJ2-3; D remains unclear. Germline V gene lookup returns CDR1 MNHNY and CDR2 SVGAGI (reference sequence). V was trimmed by 6 bases and J by 3 bases, leaving 10 bases between them. There are 13 residues in the CDR3. Written as DNA, the CDR3 is TGTGCCAGCAGCCCCCCCGGGACAGATACGCAGTATTTT. Amino acids: CASSPPGTDTQYF.

The chain combines TRBV21-1 with TRBJ1-1. TRBV21-1 is a documented pseudogene. This CDR3 is built from 13 residues. The CDR3 region has the DNA TGTGCCAGCAGGGACCACTTGGGGACTGAAGCTTTCTTT. This translates into CASRDHLGTEAFF.